These T cell receptor beta chains were read from a single sample in a study of blood T cell repertoires in COVID-19. Method: immunoSEQ multiplex PCR; TCRdb's copy keeps in-frame clones and lacks some. The sample lists approximately 110,000 clones; 80% to 90% were seen once. The material sequenced was peripheral blood. These receptor sequences come from a human donor in a cohort sampled during active COVID-19. CDR3s leave out the opening cysteine and the closing phenylalanine or tryptophan. The order of the fields is V gene, J gene, CDR3 protein.

V gene: TRBV2
J gene: TRBJ1-1
CDR3 protein: ASSEDRVATEAF

V gene: TRBV20-1
J gene: TRBJ1-2
CDR3 protein: SAQVYT

V gene: TRBV5-1
J gene: TRBJ2-5
CDR3 protein: ASSAGTTQETQY

V gene: TRBV6-5
J gene: TRBJ2-1
CDR3 protein: ASFGLAVNEQF

V gene: TRBV6-5
J gene: TRBJ2-3
CDR3 protein: ASSYSLATSTDTQY

V gene: TRBV24-1
J gene: TRBJ1-1
CDR3 protein: ATSDSRGRGNTEAF

V gene: TRBV28
J gene: TRBJ2-1
CDR3 protein: ASRAPGLAAEQF

V gene: TRBV7-8
J gene: TRBJ1-1
CDR3 protein: ASSYQPQGTEAF

V gene: TRBV6-5
J gene: TRBJ2-2
CDR3 protein: ASRALESSGELF

V gene: TRBV5-1
J gene: TRBJ2-1
CDR3 protein: ASSPARTSGRAYNEQF

V gene: TRBV5-1
J gene: TRBJ1-5
CDR3 protein: ASSLEPRDRVFNQPQH

V gene: TRBV4-1
J gene: TRBJ1-3
CDR3 protein: ASSQEEGTAIY

V gene: TRBV4-1
J gene: TRBJ2-7
CDR3 protein: ASSQDGLHEY

V gene: TRBV7-3
J gene: TRBJ2-1
CDR3 protein: ASSAAGGGYNEQF

V gene: TRBV5-1
J gene: TRBJ2-1
CDR3 protein: ASSLDIAGGYNEQF

V gene: TRBV3-1/TRBV3-2
J gene: TRBJ2-3
CDR3 protein: ASSLGSIPDTQY

V gene: TRBV30
J gene: TRBJ1-5
CDR3 protein: AWSVPNGRYQPQH

V gene: TRBV5-5
J gene: TRBJ1-2
CDR3 protein: ASSFDRGDYGYT

V gene: TRBV19
J gene: TRBJ2-7
CDR3 protein: ASRDRGPLY

V gene: TRBV5-1
J gene: TRBJ2-3
CDR3 protein: ASMQVAGDTQY

V gene: TRBV28
J gene: TRBJ1-3
CDR3 protein: AAQDRANGNTIY

V gene: TRBV6-5
J gene: TRBJ1-6
CDR3 protein: ASKGSENSPLH

V gene: TRBV27
J gene: TRBJ1-5
CDR3 protein: ASSLGRGVWPQH

V gene: TRBV5-1
J gene: TRBJ2-1
CDR3 protein: ASSFVPVTSGIADEQF

V gene: TRBV7-9
J gene: TRBJ2-4
CDR3 protein: ASSPDRPAKNIQY

V gene: TRBV18
J gene: TRBJ1-2
CDR3 protein: ASSPWTGTDLGYT

V gene: TRBV19
J gene: TRBJ1-2
CDR3 protein: ASSFGQGYGYT

V gene: TRBV18
J gene: TRBJ2-6
CDR3 protein: ASSPVRTGGSGANVLT

V gene: TRBV19
J gene: TRBJ1-4
CDR3 protein: ASSSGQDNEKLF

V gene: TRBV9
J gene: TRBJ1-1
CDR3 protein: ASSPRRGVLSNTEAF

V gene: TRBV27
J gene: TRBJ1-1
CDR3 protein: ASSSGQMNTEAF

V gene: TRBV28
J gene: TRBJ2-5
CDR3 protein: ASSGLAGVIVGKTQY